Below, 10 T cell receptor gamma chains from the same sample are listed, as sequenced in a study of gamma-delta T cells after stem cell transplantation. TCRdb repeated clone calling on the RT-PCR reads with CATT. This sample has 2,500 to 3,500 gamma-chain clones, with roughly a sixth found just once. Sequenced input: gamma-delta T cells. These receptors all stem from a human donor. It is not recorded whose cells these are; they may come from a transplant donor.

This clone was counted only a few times. The chain carries TRGV9 and TRGJ1 or TRGJ2. CDR1 is GITISATS and CDR2 is ISYDGTV in the germline V gene (reference sequence). V lost 0 bases and J lost 8; bases outside the gene matches: 7. The CDR3 covers 13 residues. The CDR3 sequence is CALWEVRSNKKLF. The DNA for the CDR3 is TGTGCCTTGTGGGAGGTGCGCTCGAATAAGAAACTCTTT.

The rearrangement uses TRGV2 and TRGJ1 or TRGJ2. Germline loops: CDR1 EGSNGY, CDR2 YDSYNSKV. V lost 2 bases and J lost 3; bases outside the gene matches: 4. The CDR3 covers 13 residues. The CDR3 is CATWDDVYYKKLF. The CDR3 bases are TGTGCCACCTGGGACGATGTTTATTATAAGAAACTCTTT.

The V and J genes are TRGV2 and TRGJ1 or TRGJ2. CDR1 is EGSNGY, CDR2 YDSYNSKV, per germline. V shed 0 bases and J 4 bases; nucleotides not matched to a gene: 9. The CDR3 is 15 residues long. The CDR3 loop is CATWDGSPGYYKKLF. The CDR3 DNA is TGTGCCACCTGGGACGGGTCGCCAGGGTATTATAAGAAACTCTTT.

This clone was counted between two and nine times. This CDR3 is also generated by other DNA sequences in the sample. Here the CDR3 reads CATWDGYYYKKLF. CDR3 bases: TGTGCCACCTGGGACGGTTATTATTATAAGAAACTCTTT. The chain joins TRGV2 to TRGJ1 or TRGJ2. Germline loops: CDR1 EGSNGY, CDR2 YDSYNSKV. V lost 1 base to trimming and J lost 2 bases; unmatched junction nucleotides: 2. The CDR3 contains 13 residues.

This clone was counted between two and nine times. The chain couples TRGV9 to TRGJP2. This CDR3 has 11 residues. Germline-derived CDR1 and CDR2 are GITISATS and ISYDGTV (reference sequence). The J segment lost 6 bases and the V segment lost 9 bases, leaving 4 bases of the junction unmatched. CDR3 protein: CALGGDWIKTF. In nucleotides, the CDR3 is TGTGCCTTGGGCGGTGATTGGATCAAGACGTTT.

This rearrangement joins TRGV3 to TRGJ1 or TRGJ2. The CDR3 is 13 amino acids. Germline V gene sequence: CDR1 VTNTFY, CDR2 YDVSTARD (reference sequence). J lost 3 bases, V lost 0 bases, and 2 bases had no gene match. In DNA, the CDR3 is TGTGCCACCTGGGACAGGTCTTATTATAAGAAACTCTTT. The encoded protein is CATWDRSYYKKLF.

This clone was detected only a few times. The chain couples TRGV5 to TRGJ1 or TRGJ2. V gave up 2 bases and J gave up 6 bases; unmatched junction bases: 7. This CDR3 is 13 amino acids long. The germline CDR1 and CDR2 sequences are VINAFY and YDVSNSKD. The CDR3 coding sequence is TGTGCCACCTGGGACAAGGCAACTTATAAGAAACTCTTT. Amino acid sequence: CATWDKATYKKLF.

The sample holds a few counts of this clone. V gene TRGV9 combines with J gene TRGJP. There are 15 residues in the CDR3. Trimming took 5 bases from V and 8 from J; bases not matched to a gene: 6. Germline CDR1 GITISATS, CDR2 ISYDGTV (reference sequence). The CDR3: CALWAFKLGKKIKVF. Written as DNA, the CDR3 is TGTGCCTTGTGGGCTTTTAAGTTGGGCAAAAAAATCAAGGTATTT.

This clone came up a few times. This sequence joins TRGV8 and TRGJ1 or TRGJ2. Germline V gene data show CDR1 as VENAVY and CDR2 as YDSYNSRV. J was trimmed by 0 bases and V by 5 bases; bases with no gene match: 7. The CDR3 covers 14 residues. The CDR3 reads CATWAPSNYYKKLF. Here the CDR3 DNA reads TGTGCCACCTGGGCTCCTTCGAATTATTATAAGAAACTCTTT.

A few counts support this clone. J is TRGJ1 or TRGJ2 and V is TRGV9. J lost 8 bases, V lost 6 bases, and 1 base had no gene match. CDR1 is GITISATS, CDR2 ISYDGTV, per germline (reference sequence). The CDR3 runs 9 residues. The CDR3 coding sequence is TGTGCCTTGTGGAATAAGAAACTCTTT. Its protein is CALWNKKLF.